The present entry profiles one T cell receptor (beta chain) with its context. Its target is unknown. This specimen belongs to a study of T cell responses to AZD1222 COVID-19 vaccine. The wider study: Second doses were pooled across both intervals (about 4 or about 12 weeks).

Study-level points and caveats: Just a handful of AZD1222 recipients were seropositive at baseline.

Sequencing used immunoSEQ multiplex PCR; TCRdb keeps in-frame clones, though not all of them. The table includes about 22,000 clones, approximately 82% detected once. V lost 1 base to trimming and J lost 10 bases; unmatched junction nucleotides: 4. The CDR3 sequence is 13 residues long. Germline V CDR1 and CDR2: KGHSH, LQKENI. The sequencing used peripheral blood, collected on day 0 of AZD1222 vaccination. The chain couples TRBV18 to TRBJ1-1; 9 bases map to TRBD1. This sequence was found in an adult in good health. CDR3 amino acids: CASSPRDREPAFF. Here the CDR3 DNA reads TGTGCCAGCTCACCACGGGACAGGGAGCCAGCTTTCTTT.